This is a list of T cell receptor beta chains from one sample in a study of cytomegalovirus exposure and HLA in healthy donors. Some clones are missing from TCRdb's copy, which holds only in-frame ones; the method was immunoSEQ multiplex PCR. The sample includes about 150,000 clones, roughly four fifths of them seen just once. Material for sequencing was PBMCs. These receptors originate from a girl aged 10-17 years in good health and CMV-seropositive. The CDR3 runs from the conserved cysteine through the conserved F or W. The order of the fields is V gene, D gene, J gene, clone size, CDR3 protein. D genes are given only for firm matches. Not every row has a clone size; where given, it reads once, few, many or a size class.

V gene: TRBV15; D gene: TRBD1; J gene: TRBJ2-1; clone size: .; CDR3 protein: CATSLRTGANEQFF
V gene: TRBV7-3; D gene: .; J gene: TRBJ1-1; clone size: .; CDR3 protein: CASSRDTGKAFF
V gene: TRBV6-5; D gene: .; J gene: TRBJ2-3; clone size: .; CDR3 protein: CASRLGGSPPDTQYF
V gene: TRBV7-9; D gene: TRBD1; J gene: TRBJ1-2; clone size: .; CDR3 protein: CASSLGGQGVSNGYTF
V gene: TRBV14; D gene: .; J gene: TRBJ2-2; clone size: .; CDR3 protein: CATRWELNTGELFF
V gene: TRBV19; D gene: TRBD1; J gene: TRBJ1-1; clone size: .; CDR3 protein: CASSIGPLRRGRTGTEAFF
V gene: TRBV10-2; D gene: TRBD2; J gene: TRBJ2-7; clone size: .; CDR3 protein: CASSPSIGLAGADYEQYF
V gene: TRBV15; D gene: .; J gene: TRBJ1-2; clone size: .; CDR3 protein: CATSVRQGNYGYTF
V gene: TRBV27; D gene: TRBD1; J gene: TRBJ2-1; clone size: .; CDR3 protein: CASTKGGQGNEQFF
V gene: TRBV11-3; D gene: .; J gene: TRBJ1-4; clone size: once; CDR3 protein: CASTDDRIREKLFF
V gene: TRBV7-9; D gene: .; J gene: TRBJ1-2; clone size: .; CDR3 protein: CASSLVGPNGYTF
V gene: TRBV7-3; D gene: .; J gene: TRBJ2-1; clone size: once; CDR3 protein: CASSPSGVLGDEQFF
V gene: TRBV5-4; D gene: .; J gene: TRBJ1-2; clone size: .; CDR3 protein: CASSLGDTAYGYTF
V gene: TRBV27; D gene: .; J gene: TRBJ1-2; clone size: .; CDR3 protein: CASSRLPGSTNYGYTF
V gene: TRBV6-4; D gene: TRBD1; J gene: TRBJ1-2; clone size: .; CDR3 protein: CASSDGTGGASVGYTF
V gene: TRBV6-4; D gene: TRBD2; J gene: TRBJ2-1; clone size: .; CDR3 protein: CASSFDGGAGEQFF
V gene: TRBV27; D gene: TRBD1; J gene: TRBJ1-1; clone size: few; CDR3 protein: CASRTQGAKPMNTEAFF
V gene: TRBV5-1; D gene: .; J gene: TRBJ1-1; clone size: .; CDR3 protein: CASSFVERGTEAFF
V gene: TRBV5-1; D gene: .; J gene: TRBJ2-3; clone size: .; CDR3 protein: CASRSLLDRSTPSTDTQYF
V gene: TRBV5-6; D gene: TRBD1; J gene: TRBJ2-5; clone size: few; CDR3 protein: CASSLRTGRTQYF
V gene: TRBV7-2; D gene: .; J gene: TRBJ2-2; clone size: .; CDR3 protein: CASRQTANTGELFF
V gene: TRBV6-5; D gene: .; J gene: TRBJ2-3; clone size: .; CDR3 protein: CASSPNTDTQYF
V gene: TRBV5-1; D gene: .; J gene: TRBJ1-2; clone size: once; CDR3 protein: CASSSDSNYGYTF
V gene: TRBV12-5; D gene: TRBD1; J gene: TRBJ2-5; clone size: once; CDR3 protein: CASGSQGARETQYF
V gene: TRBV6-1; D gene: TRBD1; J gene: TRBJ1-2; clone size: .; CDR3 protein: CASSELADRVGGYTF
V gene: TRBV5-6; D gene: .; J gene: TRBJ1-2; clone size: .; CDR3 protein: CASSLVTAYTF
V gene: TRBV5-1; D gene: TRBD1; J gene: TRBJ2-7; clone size: .; CDR3 protein: CASSQGQGSYEQYF
V gene: TRBV11-2; D gene: TRBD2; J gene: TRBJ2-3; clone size: .; CDR3 protein: CASSLIAGGRDTQYF
V gene: TRBV15; D gene: TRBD2; J gene: TRBJ2-5; clone size: .; CDR3 protein: CATSKREKQETQYF
V gene: TRBV9; D gene: .; J gene: TRBJ2-1; clone size: once; CDR3 protein: CASSVRGNNEQFF
V gene: TRBV6-1; D gene: .; J gene: TRBJ2-5; clone size: few; CDR3 protein: CAIRPWGSGSETQYF
V gene: TRBV4-1; D gene: TRBD1; J gene: TRBJ1-1; clone size: .; CDR3 protein: CASSQSGQGNTEAFF
V gene: TRBV27; D gene: .; J gene: TRBJ1-1; clone size: .; CDR3 protein: CASSLARMNTEAFF
V gene: TRBV9; D gene: TRBD1; J gene: TRBJ1-4; clone size: .; CDR3 protein: CASSLGTGLVEKLFF
V gene: TRBV19; D gene: .; J gene: TRBJ1-4; clone size: .; CDR3 protein: CASSHTDRLGEKLFF
V gene: TRBV5-1; D gene: TRBD2; J gene: TRBJ2-1; clone size: .; CDR3 protein: CASSGGLAGGRHEQFF
V gene: TRBV9; D gene: .; J gene: TRBJ1-6; clone size: .; CDR3 protein: CASSDGGGSPLHF
V gene: TRBV28; D gene: .; J gene: TRBJ1-5; clone size: .; CDR3 protein: CASSFSPGVNQPQHF
V gene: TRBV6-4; D gene: TRBD2; J gene: TRBJ2-1; clone size: many; CDR3 protein: CASSTGTSGADNEQFF
V gene: TRBV13; D gene: .; J gene: TRBJ1-1; clone size: .; CDR3 protein: CASSLARRGGGEAFF
V gene: TRBV7-6; D gene: TRBD1; J gene: TRBJ1-5; clone size: .; CDR3 protein: CASSPTGASNQPQHF
V gene: TRBV29-1; D gene: .; J gene: TRBJ1-1; clone size: .; CDR3 protein: CSVPPQGRTEAFF
V gene: TRBV6-6; D gene: .; J gene: TRBJ2-2; clone size: .; CDR3 protein: CASSPARGFTGELFF
V gene: TRBV19; D gene: .; J gene: TRBJ1-2; clone size: .; CDR3 protein: CASSFKGANYGYTF
V gene: TRBV2; D gene: TRBD1; J gene: TRBJ2-1; clone size: .; CDR3 protein: CASNGRQGARNEQFF
V gene: TRBV29-1; D gene: .; J gene: TRBJ1-2; clone size: .; CDR3 protein: CSVPTRGGYTF
V gene: TRBV6-1; D gene: .; J gene: TRBJ2-7; clone size: .; CDR3 protein: CASSEVGWDEQYF
V gene: TRBV29-1; D gene: TRBD1; J gene: TRBJ2-5; clone size: .; CDR3 protein: CSVDRGTETQYF
V gene: TRBV4-2; D gene: TRBD2; J gene: TRBJ2-3; clone size: .; CDR3 protein: CASSQSTSGMTDTQYF
V gene: TRBV7-8; D gene: .; J gene: TRBJ2-7; clone size: few; CDR3 protein: CASSLDTYEQYF